What follows is one TCR beta chain and its context. Its cognate antigen is unknown. This sample was taken from a study of shared clonotypes between healthy human individuals. The method was immunoSEQ multiplex PCR; TCRdb's version includes in-frame clones alone and lacks a portion of them. Of a few million clones listed, around 95% are singletons. Study-wide results and limits: The sharing of roughly 5% of naive CD4 clonotypes was seen across a handful of donors.

The sequenced material came from naive CD4+ T cells sorted from blood. Noted subset: CD45RA+ positively selected. This receptor was obtained from a young man in good health.

In DNA form, the CDR3 reads TGTGCCAGCAGCTTAGAGCTAGCCCGTAAGTACGAGCAGTACTTC. Its translation is CASSLELARKYEQYF. The rearrangement uses TRBV7-2 and TRBJ2-7; D perhaps matches TRBD2 (5 bases). The germline gives CDR1 SGHTA, CDR2 FQGNSA. Trimming took off 1 base at V and 4 bases at J, with 14 bases between the two ends. This CDR3 comprises 15 residues.